What follows is one T cell receptor beta chain and its context. It has no known antigen specificity. Per-base qualities were not stored, and no clone one base away is much larger. Using the deep immunoSEQ assay, multiplex PCR amplified TCR CDR3 regions from genomic DNA. Extracted genomic DNA from each cell subset was distributed evenly across all wells of several immunoSEQ 96-well plates, and each plate was treated as a replicate. For sorted subsets, each replicate PCR was loaded with approximately 200 ng genomic DNA, equivalent to some 27,000 T cell genomes. The purified libraries were quantified using a Qubit 3.0 fluorometer, sized with a Bioanalyzer 2100, and then quantified again using the KAPA Library Quantification kit. Every immunoSEQ 96-well plate was sequenced on a separate single-read 150-cycle Illumina NextSeq 550 flow cell. From the authors' description of their analysis: Because only junctional sequences without quality scores were contained in the immunoSEQ output, filtering matching that applied to full-length reads could not be performed. Sequences were annotated with PyIR, a Python wrapper for IgBLAST v1.9, using IMGT germline references to assign V/J genes and CDR3. Reads were removed for weak V/J assignments (E-value above 1e-6), missing CDR3, stop codons, out-of-frame junctions, or ambiguous translated residues. V3J clonotypes were defined as sequences sharing an identical inferred V gene, J gene, and CDR3 amino acid sequence. To compute the percentage overlap between repertoires, the number of shared unique clonotypes was divided by the size of the smaller repertoire. Richness of each repertoire was evaluated using RTK rarefaction, the Chao1 estimator, and Recon v2.1 estimates of unobserved clonotypes. OLGA was used to compute generation probabilities for all TCRbeta clonotypes that the gDNA method yielded from a few donors. The source is immuneACCESS, and TCRdb retained only in-frame sequences with V and J called. Part of the clones is not carried over; for the studies checked, unresolved V genes explain less than half of this, and the remainder is unexplained. The V and J calls and clone size are taken from that table; D and trimming were inferred from the DNA. Here the sample has under 1,900,000 clones; 97% to 99% occur a single time. The ten top clones hold over 0.3% of the sample.

This record belongs to a study of shared clonotypes between healthy human individuals (TCRdb year 2020). In terms of the full investigation: Two women and a few men aged 18 to 49 years were included in the cohort. For each donor, CD4 naive and CD4 memory were each given three plates, CD8 naive was given two plates, and CD8 memory was given one plate. Different laboratories and diverse techniques were used to prepare libraries and sequence TCR repertoires, to increase sequencing depth and limit assay-specific biases. Each donor's leukapheresis produced roughly between about 0.8 and 10 billion PBMCs. To estimate repertoire size and how much clonotype sharing occurs between individuals, the study deeply sequenced the blood TCR repertoires of several healthy adults. The paper's findings and limits, for the study overall: Because the study included only a small number of donors, the genetic and exposure-history diversity represented was limited. Pairwise subsampling led to the expectation that sequencing depth would affect the degree of clonotype sharing among donors. Naive subsets generally had larger estimated clonotype richness than memory subsets did. Roughly 5% of naive CD4, around 3.5% of naive CD8, about 2.5% of memory CD4, and approximately 0.39% of memory CD8 clonotypes were shared across a few donors. Sampling was limited to blood, and TCR repertoires in tissue likely differ from TCR repertoires in blood. Even with the large sequencing depth, rarefaction of the sorted-subset datasets indicated that sequencing was incomplete. Compared with non-shared clonotypes, the clonotypes found in all four sorted-subset donors had higher generation probabilities.

From the cysteine up to the phenylalanine, the CDR3 has a length of 15 residues. The DNA shown is the 45-base CDR3, in frame from base 1. The junction carries 21 bases between V and J, which are trimmed by 8 bases and 8 bases respectively. The germline V gene specifies MGHDK as CDR1 and SYGVNS as CDR2. Healthy HIV-negative adults with no recently reported acute infections or vaccinations were included as donors. Every donor was a Caucasian adult living in Nashville, Tennessee, USA. CD4+ T cells were enriched by magnetic negative selection; naive cells were then positively selected on CD45RA, and the negative fraction formed the memory subset. After blood collection by leukapheresis, PBMCs were isolated using Ficoll-Histopaque density gradient centrifugation and then cryopreserved in the vapor phase of liquid nitrogen. Analytical flow cytometry was used to check the purity and quantity of each magnetically sorted T cell population. From each sorted fraction, genomic DNA was isolated and quantified by UV absorbance on a Nanodrop 2000c.

The chain joins TRBV25-1 to TRBJ1-4, and TRBD1 may be the D gene, going by 5 matching bases. Sequencing used naive CD4+ T cells sorted from blood. In the paper's terms, the cell subset or site label means: CD45RA+ positively selected. The sequence came from a man aged 30 to 45 in good health. The bases are TGTGCCAGCGGCACGTCGAGGCAGGGTGGCGAAAAACTGTTTTTT. This sequence encodes CASGTSRQGGEKLFF.